A single sample is the source of the 6 T cell receptor beta chains below, sequenced in a study of OX40 agonist ivuxolimab in advanced cancers. Clones were sequenced by immunoSEQ multiplex PCR, and TCRdb holds only the in-frame ones, with some missing. The profile shows 50,000 to 65,000 clones, around 82% of them singletons. The specimen was CD4+ or CD8+ T cells sorted from blood, collected in a trial of the OX40 agonist ivuxolimab. The receptors stem from an adult with an advanced solid tumor such as melanoma, head and neck, liver or kidney cancer.

The sample holds a few counts of this clone. In DNA form, the CDR3 reads TGCGCCAGCAGCTTGACGGGGGCGGGGACTGAAGCTTTCTTT. Protein: CASSLTGAGTEAFF. The V gene is TRBV5-1, the J gene TRBJ1-1; weak D call: TRBD1 (6 bases). Germline CDR1 SGHRS, CDR2 YFSETQ. The length of the CDR3 is 14 residues. Trimming stripped 1 base from V and 5 bases from J, with 12 bases between. Full variable domain (remainder filled in from reference TRBV5-1 and TRBJ1-1): KAGVTQTPRYLIKTRGQQVTLSCSPISGHRSVSWYQQTPGQGLQFLFEYFSETQRNKGNFPGRFSGRQFSNSRSEMNVSTLELGDSALYLCASSLTGAGTEAFFGQGTRLTVV.

This chain uses TRBV14 with TRBJ1-1, with 10 bases fitting TRBD1. The CDR3 has 16 residues. Per germline, CDR1 SGHDN and CDR2 FVKESK. The ends lost 5 bases at V and 1 base at J; junction bases unmatched: 7. The CDR3 here is CASSFDRGLGNTEAFF. CDR3 nucleotide sequence: TGTGCCAGCAGCTTTGACAGGGGGCTCGGGAACACTGAAGCTTTCTTT. Together with reference TRBV14 and TRBJ1-1, the CDR3 gives the full variable domain: EAGVTQFPSHSVIEKGQTVTLRCDPISGHDNLYWYRRVMGKEIKFLLHFVKESKQDESGMPNNRFLAERTGGTYSTLKVQPAELEDSGVYFCASSFDRGLGNTEAFFGQGTRLTVV.

The V call is TRBV15, the J call TRBJ2-2; D might be TRBD1 (6 bases). The CDR3 runs 16 residues. V was pared by 4 bases and J by 6 bases, with 18 bases between. Germline values: CDR1 LNHNV, CDR2 YYDKDF (reference sequence). CDR3 DNA sequence: TGTGCCACCAGCACCCGACAGGTGATGAGCCCCGGGGAGCTGTTTTTT. It is translated as CATSTRQVMSPGELFF.

The rearrangement uses TRBV6-1 and TRBJ1-1; D remains unclear. This CDR3 comprises 13 residues. V was shortened by 4 bases and J by 3 bases, with 9 bases between the two germline ends. Germline V gives CDR1 MNHNS, CDR2 SASEGT. The CDR3 loop is CASSVGQDTEAFF. For the CDR3, the DNA is TGTGCCAGCAGTGTAGGGCAGGACACTGAAGCTTTCTTT.

V usage is TRBV7-9 and J usage is TRBJ2-7; 7 positions agree with TRBD2. Germline trimming cut 5 bases from V and 0 bases from J; bases unmatched to any gene: 7. Germline V gene sequence: CDR1 SEHNR, CDR2 FQNEAQ (reference sequence). The CDR3 consists of 15 residues. This CDR3 is CASSLDGGSSYEQYF. In DNA form, the CDR3 reads TGTGCCAGCAGCCTGGACGGGGGGAGCTCCTACGAGCAGTACTTC.

This sequence joins TRBV29-1 and TRBJ1-1, with no clear D. The V gene lost 6 bases and the J gene lost 2 bases, with 10 bases spanning the gap. Germline V gene sequence: CDR1 SQVTM, CDR2 ANQGSEA. The CDR3 runs 12 residues. DNA of the CDR3: TGCAGCGTCCGACACCTTAACACTGAAGCTTTCTTT. Protein product: CSVRHLNTEAFF. Looking up the rest from reference TRBV29-1 and TRBJ1-1 gives the full variable domain: SAVISQKPSRDICQRGTSLTIQCQVDSQVTMMFWYRQQPGQSLTLIATANQGSEATYESGFVIDKFPISRPNLTFSTLTVSNMSPEDSSIYLCSVRHLNTEAFFGQGTRLTVV.